These 17 T cell receptor beta chains were sequenced from one sample in a study of T-cell memory formation after mild COVID-19. TCRdb re-analysed the 5' RACE reads in MiXCR, keeping a single row per CDR3 protein. This table has roughly 250,000 distinct CDR3 sequences, 16% appearing once. Sequenced material: PBMCs or a T cell subset sorted from them (not recorded which). The receptors stem from a man between 18 and 29 years old who had mild COVID-19 (a few samples of this study predate the infection). Cell type and time point are not known.

CDR3 protein: CASSLWVAGDTDTQYF. CDR3 nucleotides: TGTGCCAGCAGTTTATGGGTAGCGGGGGACACAGATACGCAGTATTTT. V and J are TRBV12-3 or TRBV12-4 and TRBJ2-3; 9 bases line up with TRBD2. With 2 bases clipped from V and 2 bases from J, the junction kept 5 bases outside the gene matches. The CDR3 has 16 residues.

The rearrangement joins TRBV27 to TRBJ2-3; D perhaps matches TRBD2 (6 bases). The CDR3 extends over 15 amino acids. The germline V gene encodes CDR1 MNHEY and CDR2 SMNVEV (reference sequence). Trimming took 7 bases from V and 3 from J, leaving 17 bases between them. The CDR3 DNA is TGTGCCAGCACTCAACTTGGAGGGATGACAGATACGCAGTATTTT. Protein: CASTQLGGMTDTQYF.

This clonotype appeared a few times. J is TRBJ2-1 and V is TRBV20-1; D gene uncertain. The V gene's germline CDR1 is DFQATT and CDR2 SNEGSKA (reference sequence). The CDR3 is made up of 11 amino acids. Deletions cut 5 bases from V and 15 bases from J, with 17 bases between. DNA of the CDR3: TGCAGTGCTTCCCAACAATTCCGGTCGTTCTTC. Its translation: CSASQQFRSFF.

This clonotype was counted between two and nine times. The chain has TRBV5-1 and TRBJ2-7, with 8 bases aligning to TRBD1. J lost 2 bases, V lost 3 bases, and 13 bases had no gene match. CDR3 size: 17 residues. The V gene's germline CDR1 is SGHRS and CDR2 YFSETQ. DNA of the CDR3: TGCGCCAGCAGCTCCTCCCCCGACAGGGGCGCCCCCTACGAGCAGTACTTC. It specifies CASSSSPDRGAPYEQYF.

The rearrangement joins TRBV7-2 to TRBJ1-5; 8 nucleotides agree with TRBD1. CDR1 SGHTA and CDR2 FQGNSA come from the germline V gene. The J segment lost 8 bases and the V segment lost 1 base, leaving 13 bases of the junction unmatched. This CDR3 contains 17 residues. CDR3 in amino acids: CASSLVLTGRGLEPQHF. DNA for the CDR3: TGTGCCAGCAGCTTAGTTCTTACTGGCAGGGGGCTAGAGCCCCAGCATTTT.

This clonotype was counted only a few times. The chain employs TRBV5-1 and TRBJ1-1, with D hard to call. The ends were cut back, 4 bases at V and 1 base at J, with 17 bases in the middle. Germline lookup yields CDR1 SGHRS and CDR2 YFSETQ. This CDR3 is 16 amino acids long. CDR3 amino acids: CASSTRPKPGNTEAFF. The DNA for the CDR3 is TGCGCCAGCAGCACCAGGCCTAAACCCGGGAACACTGAAGCTTTCTTT.

This clonotype appeared a few times. The chain recombines TRBV5-1 with TRBJ2-7, with 8 bases lining up with TRBD1. The V gene end was trimmed by 5 bases and the J gene end by 7 bases; junction bases not matched to a gene: 14. The length of the CDR3 is 15 residues. CDR1 and CDR2 from the germline V gene are SGHRS and YFSETQ. Here the CDR3 reads CASRTSGQVLKEQYF. The CDR3 coding sequence is TGCGCCAGCAGGACTTCGGGACAGGTGCTAAAGGAGCAGTACTTC. Together with reference TRBV5-1 and TRBJ2-7, the CDR3 gives the full variable domain: KAGVTQTPRYLIKTRGQQVTLSCSPISGHRSVSWYQQTPGQGLQFLFEYFSETQRNKGNFPGRFSGRQFSNSRSEMNVSTLELGDSALYLCASRTSGQVLKEQYFGPGTRLTVT.

This clonotype was observed at least ten times. V gene TRBV7-2 combines with J gene TRBJ2-1; the match to TRBD1 covers 7 bases. The CDR3 runs 15 residues. The ends lost 4 bases at V and 0 bases at J; junction bases unmatched: 3. Germline CDR1 reads SGHTA; CDR2 reads FQGNSA. This CDR3 reads CASSSDRSSYNEQFF. In DNA form, the CDR3 reads TGTGCCAGCAGCTCGGACAGGAGCTCCTACAATGAGCAGTTCTTC.

The chain carries TRBV4-3 and TRBJ2-2; tentative D call: TRBD2 (5 bases). The length of the CDR3 is 17 residues. Trimming pared 1 base from V and 7 bases from J, leaving 19 bases between. Germline values: CDR1 LGHNA, CDR2 YSLEER. CDR3 bases: TGCGCCAGCAGCCAAGGGAGGTATACTAGTCATGTCGGGGAGCTGTTTTTT. It specifies CASSQGRYTSHVGELFF.

V is TRBV27 and J is TRBJ1-2, with 9 bases aligning to TRBD1. V lost 8 bases to trimming and J lost 7 bases; unmatched junction nucleotides: 14. CDR3 length: 15 amino acids. CDR1 and CDR2 from the germline V gene are MNHEY and SMNVEV (reference sequence). CDR3 coding DNA: TGTGCCAGCGGACCCGGGACAGGGCCCGTTCTTGGCTACACCTTC. This codes for CASGPGTGPVLGYTF.

This clonotype turned up a few times. The gene calls are TRBV9 and TRBJ2-5; the D gene could be TRBD1 or TRBD2 (5 bases each). The CDR3 has 13 residues. The V end lost 1 base, the J end lost 5 bases, and 9 bases lay between the germline ends. CDR1 is SGDLS and CDR2 is YYNGEE in the germline V gene. The CDR3 spells CASSVRGVETQYF. In DNA form, the CDR3 reads TGTGCCAGCAGCGTAAGGGGAGTGGAGACCCAGTACTTC. Variable domain in full (rest from reference TRBV9 and TRBJ2-5): DSGVTQTPKHLITATGQRVTLRCSPRSGDLSVYWYQQSLDQGLQFLIQYYNGEERAKGNILERFSAQQFPDLHSELNLSSLELGDSALYFCASSVRGVETQYFGPGTRLLVL.

This clonotype showed up just a few times. The rearrangement joins TRBV25-1 to TRBJ1-1; D is perhaps TRBD1 (5 bases). The germline V and J ends were trimmed by 6 bases and 4 bases, with 15 bases remaining between them. The CDR3 is 14 amino acids. Germline CDR1 MGHDK, CDR2 SYGVNS. The CDR3, as DNA: TGTGCCAGCAGCGAAGGGGTGTCCGTCACTGAAGCTTTCTTT. This gives the protein CASSEGVSVTEAFF.

This chain uses TRBV6-5 with TRBJ2-5; maybe TRBD2 (5 bases). The CDR3 length is 13 residues. The germline V gene encodes CDR1 MNHEY and CDR2 SVGAGI. The ends were cut back, 5 bases at V and 6 bases at J, with 13 bases in the middle. The CDR3 coding sequence is TGTGCCAGCAGTCCGGACTGGGCCAAGACCCAGTACTTC. This sequence encodes CASSPDWAKTQYF.

This clonotype was observed a few times. V usage is TRBV20-1 and J usage is TRBJ2-3, with TRBD2 identical over 8 bases. Germline loops: CDR1 DFQATT, CDR2 SNEGSKA (reference sequence). There are 13 residues in the CDR3. After removal of 4 bases from V and 1 base from J, the junction contained 1 base not matched to a gene. CDR3 in DNA: TGCAGTGCTAAAGCGGGGGGCACAGATACGCAGTATTTT. Translated, it gives CSAKAGGTDTQYF.

This clonotype was detected a few times. The chain is built from TRBV18 and TRBJ2-7, with D possibly being TRBD1 (5 bases). The germline CDR1 and CDR2 sequences are KGHSH and LQKENI. V gave up 3 bases and J gave up 6 bases, with 12 bases separating them. This CDR3 spans 13 amino acids. CDR3 nucleotide sequence: TGTGCCAGCTCACCGACAGATTTCCGCGAGCAGTACTTC. It codes for CASSPTDFREQYF.

This clonotype was found a few times. This sequence joins TRBV7-9 and TRBJ2-1, with TRBD2 matching 7 bases. Per the germline V gene, CDR1 is SEHNR and CDR2 is FQNEAQ (reference sequence). Unmatched junction bases numbered 5, after V lost 3 bases and J lost 6 bases. The CDR3 has 14 amino acids. CDR3: CASSFQRDPNEQFF. The CDR3 nucleotides read TGTGCCAGCAGCTTCCAGCGGGACCCCAATGAGCAGTTCTTC.

This clonotype was seen at least ten times. The chain links TRBV19 to TRBJ2-2; tentative D call: TRBD2 (6 bases). Germline V CDR1 and CDR2: LNHDA, SQIVND (reference sequence). The CDR3 loop spans 15 amino acids. Trimming took off 6 bases at V and 4 bases at J, with 15 bases between the two ends. The CDR3 DNA sequence: TGTGCCAGTAGCAGATACCGGGACTCCACCGGGGAGCTGTTTTTT. Protein: CASSRYRDSTGELFF.